Sequencing of this TCR beta chain was carried out in a study of cytomegalovirus exposure and HLA in healthy donors (dated by TCRdb to 2015 to 2018). In the study overall: In an earlier analysis of roughly 500 of the donors, roughly 300 Gb of sequence data and approximately 120 million unique TCR beta sequences from about 179 million T cells were reported. An early release that covered 500 to 800 HLA-typed donors contained 250 to 350 gigabases of sequencing data and 70 million to 100 million unique TCR sequences. The genetic ancestry cluster associated with self-reported Caucasian donors included about 81% of the roughly 400 genotyped donors. The study was designed to test whether signatures of past pathogen exposure could be identified by cataloging public T cell receptors. The T cell repertoires of several hundred subjects were profiled by immunosequencing and related to cytomegalovirus serostatus. Along with the roughly 710-subject first cohort, a separate validation cohort of about 110 different subjects was used. To predict cytomegalovirus infection status, the study combined high-throughput TCR immunosequencing, statistical association of individual TCRs with disease status, and machine learning. To study patterns of TCR occurrence, a later analysis re-analyzed previously published TCR beta repertoires from 550 to 800 donors and added high-resolution HLA genotyping. Rather than using new phenotypic data, the later analysis identified candidate immune exposures from TCR beta sequences and from how often those sequences occurred across donors. An earlier analysis of several hundred of the donors applied high-throughput TCR beta sequencing to assess whether each TCR beta V gene segment acted as functional or pseudogenic. Alongside the repertoire data, information on donor age, sex, ethnicity and CMV serostatus was compiled. A later genetic analysis took genome-wide SNP genotypes for about 65% of the 666 donors and used that subset as a discovery cohort. Every repertoire in the discovery cohort had been generated on one and the same sequencing platform. Both class I and class II loci were covered by HLA typing, at four-digit resolution. Typing coverage varied by locus: roughly 629-640 donors for A, B, C, DRB1 and DQB1; more than 500 for DQA1; around 570 for DPA1; some 470 for DPB1. Because of strong linkage in the cohort, five DR-DQ haplotypes were treated as single units for association and clustering. On average, around 240,000 unique TCR beta nucleotide sequences were sequenced per donor among some 430 genotyped donors of the cohort, with roughly 18% of those sequences being non-productive. Study-wide findings and limitations: Because counts were too low, some 17 rarely observed V segments, including chromosome 9 orphons, were left out of the earlier analysis of roughly 600 of the donors. In this cohort, only TCR beta chains were sequenced, and detectable features were limited by the absence of alpha or paired-chain data. A cluster of highly shared sequence variants was judged likely to be a technical artifact of the sequencing pipeline. In the study, around 160 TCR beta chains were listed as associated with cytomegalovirus. Because some donors lacked HLA typing at each locus, the association tests relied only on the typed subset. In vitro tests confirmed that a few of the cytomegalovirus-associated TCR beta chains recognize cytomegalovirus antigens. Cytomegalovirus status was reported to be diagnosed by the classifier with high specificity and sensitivity in both the original and validation cohorts. In a later analysis, the rate of TCR association differed among HLA loci, with DRB1 alleles having the most associated TCRs and HLA-C alleles having the fewest. The only immune exposure information available for the cohort was CMV serostatus. Linkage disequilibrium might explain the correlated functional status among segregating V segments, but an unknown experimental factor could not be excluded. According to a later analysis, parvovirus B19, influenza, CMV and Epstein-Barr virus appeared linked to several top co-occurrence clusters. A later analysis associated 15,000 or so TCR beta sequences with specific HLA alleles at a false discovery rate of 0.05. Roughly uniform sequencing depth across donors was assumed in presence/absence analyses, although this assumption may not hold. Most TCR sequences were observed very rarely across donors, whereas some public TCRs were present in many individuals. In a later genetic analysis, a missense DCLRE1C variant was associated with V-gene and J-gene trimming of TCR beta chains, and the association was replicated in an independent cohort. According to the authors, the approach could potentially be generalized to other disease states and immunological phenotypes. A further reported finding was that TCR beta sequences accurately predicted the HLA-A and HLA-B alleles for most subjects in the first cohort. When HLA alleles, especially DR and DQ, strongly co-occurred, TCR associations were difficult to assign to individual alleles. In an earlier analysis of 587 of the donors, most TCR beta V segments appeared in productive rearrangements about 87% or about 30% of the time, broadly matching IMGT annotations. Compared with the approximately 700-donor mean, donors in an Asian-associated ancestry cluster had fewer N-insertions in productive TCRs, according to a later genetic analysis. In a later analysis, HLA-associated TCR beta chains were found to be more clonally expanded and to have lower generation probabilities than equally common non-associated chains. Most CMV-associated TCR beta chains appeared to be HLA-restricted in a later analysis, and the HLA associations seemed to be driven largely by CMV exposure.

The cohort consisted of approximately 690 healthy bone marrow donors. At the time of sampling, all cohort members were nominally healthy, though unrecorded immune exposures were likely present. The donor tested CMV seronegative, placing the donor among the 300 to 400 seronegative members of the cohort. A peripheral blood sample was provided by each donor, and peripheral blood mononuclear cells were used for TCR beta sequencing. Genomic DNA extraction from the blood cell samples was performed with the Qiagen DNeasy Blood Extraction Kit. As to this clone: The antigen it binds to is not known. Qualities for individual bases were not recorded, and no much larger clone is one base off.

Receptor libraries were prepared by the immunoSEQ multiplex PCR assay. For the multiplex PCR, a mixture combining 60 forward primers for TCR Vbeta segments and 13 reverse primers for TCR Jbeta segments was used. The CDR3 region of rearranged TCR beta genes was amplified from genomic DNA with a multiplex PCR assay. Amplified TCR beta libraries were sequenced as 87-base-pair reads on the Illumina HiSeq System. As for the original processing: In a later analysis, tens of millions of unique TCR beta chains were counted across the 666 repertoires, and roughly 10 million of these chains were shared by at least two donors. A nearest-neighbor algorithm error-corrected the raw reads and collapsed the reads into unique sequences, merging closely related sequences to remove PCR and sequencing errors. CDR3 sequences were aligned to IMGT reference sequences to assign V, D and J gene segments. Each retained sequence needed at least a six-nucleotide match to both a V gene segment and a J gene segment. A rearrangement was called productive if the CDR3 had no stop codons and remained in frame with V and J, and every other rearrangement was called non-productive. Following IMGT convention, CDR3 was defined as the stretch from the second conserved V-encoded cysteine to the conserved J-encoded phenylalanine. The earlier analysis of 500 to 750 of the donors excluded any sequence lacking an unambiguous match to a single V gene segment. In an earlier analysis of approximately 590 of the donors, a V segment was called functional when productive rearrangements were above 56.7%, and segregating when the standard deviation between donors exceeded 5%. To diagnose cytomegalovirus status from the catalog of TCR beta chain sequences, a statistical classification framework was built. V and J gene assignment, in a later analysis, came from comparing TCR nucleotide sequences with IMGT/GENE-DB human TR gene sequences. The TCRdist pipeline was used in a later analysis to assign CDR3 sequences and most-parsimonious VDJ recombination scenarios. In a later analysis, every TCR beta chain was defined by the combination of its CDR3 amino acid sequence and its V-gene family, and reads without a unique V-gene family were dropped. A later analysis removed 592 highly shared, low-generation-probability nucleotide sequences to deal with suspected cross-contamination and a sequencing artifact. A later analysis calculated a clonal expansion index for each public chain from normalized within-repertoire ranks of inferred template counts. In a later analysis, generation probabilities were computed using a VDJ recombination model fitted to out-of-frame rearrangements, and the results were checked against IGoR. A later analysis scored TCR-TCR, TCR-HLA and TCR-CMV co-occurrence with hypergeometric tests, applying a repertoire-size bias correction to TCR pairs. False discovery rates were estimated in a later analysis by permuting HLA or CMV assignments 20 times. In a later analysis, co-occurring TCRs were grouped using DBSCAN, and TCRdist sequence similarity was added for clustering within HLA-allele-positive subsets. Repertoires with fewer than 30,000 or more than 120,000 public chains, plus five repertoires with anomalous nucleotide sharing, were excluded from co-occurrence clustering. TCRdb provides this immuneACCESS table in a form limited to in-frame rearrangements. Some clones are lacking; in checked studies, under half of them reflect an unresolved V gene, and why the rest are absent is not known. V and J calls and clone size are as listed in that table; D and trimming were resolved from the DNA. The sample table lists about 150,000 clones, less than 85% of them with a count of one. Clones ranked in the top ten supply over 1.5% of the sample.

Sequences were obtained from PBMCs. The sequence came from a man aged 40-55 years in good health and CMV-seronegative.

The DNA sequence reads TGTGCCAGCAGTTCTGACCGGGACAGGGCTCGGTGGGAGACCCAGTACTTC. Translated, this gives CASSSDRDRARWETQYF. Here the chain combines TRBV27 and TRBJ2-5, with 9 bases in between that match TRBD1. V is pruned by 4 bases and J by 5 bases, leaving 14 bases of the junction without a gene match. The germline V gene (reference sequence) sets CDR1 to MNHEY and CDR2 to SMNVEV. Reading from cysteine to phenylalanine, the CDR3 counts 17 amino acids. The DNA shown is the 51-base CDR3, in frame from base 1.